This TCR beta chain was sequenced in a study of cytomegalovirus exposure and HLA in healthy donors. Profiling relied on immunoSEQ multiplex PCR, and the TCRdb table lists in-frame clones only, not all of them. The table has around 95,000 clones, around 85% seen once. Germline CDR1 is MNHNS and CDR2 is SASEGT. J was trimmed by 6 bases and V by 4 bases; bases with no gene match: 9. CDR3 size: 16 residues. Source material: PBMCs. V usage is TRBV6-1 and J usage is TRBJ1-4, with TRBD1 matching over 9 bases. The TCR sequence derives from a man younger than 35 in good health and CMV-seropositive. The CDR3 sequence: CASSALLDRGYEKLFF. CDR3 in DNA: TGTGCCAGCAGTGCCCTCCTGGACAGGGGATATGAAAAACTGTTTTTT.